This T cell receptor (beta chain) was obtained from a study of OX40 agonist ivuxolimab in advanced cancers. About the study: A diagnosis of hepatocellular carcinoma, melanoma, renal cell or head and neck cancer was present in dose-escalation patients.

Study-wide findings and caveats: Some nonresponders also had low normalized T-cell clonal expansion.

Measured with immunoSEQ multiplex PCR; TCRdb has only the in-frame clones, and not every one. The table shows under 65,000 clones, with approximately 90% occurring only once. The germline gives CDR1 SNHLY, CDR2 FYNNEI. This CDR3 has 14 amino acids. The trim removed 6 bases at V and 4 bases at J, leaving 6 bases unmatched. A word on this clone: The antigen is unknown.

This specimen was CD4+ or CD8+ T cells sorted from blood, taken in a trial of the OX40 agonist ivuxolimab. This clonotype originated in an adult with an advanced solid tumor such as melanoma, head and neck, liver or kidney cancer. V is TRBV2 and J is TRBJ1-2, with 9 bases matching TRBD1. The CDR3 bases are TGTGCCAGCAGGGGACAGGGAGGCTCCTATGGCTACACCTTC. It specifies CASRGQGGSYGYTF.